The clone carrying this T cell receptor (beta chain) was detected only once. The sample originates from a study of T cell responses to AZD1222 COVID-19 vaccine. Here immunoSEQ multiplex PCR was the method, and the copy in TCRdb shows in-frame clones only, minus some. The data contain tens of thousands of clones, around 82% of them seen just once; the ten biggest clones take up 47%. The study pooled second doses at about 4 or about 12 weeks. The V gene's germline CDR1 is MNHEY and CDR2 SVGAGI. The CDR3 is made up of 15 amino acids. V lost 6 bases to trimming and J lost 6 bases; unmatched junction nucleotides: 6.

Sequenced material: peripheral blood, taken 28 days after the second AZD1222 dose. This chain uses TRBV6-5 with TRBJ2-3; 13 nucleotides align to TRBD2. The clonotype comes from an adult who received the AZD1222 COVID-19 vaccine. The CDR3 DNA follows: TGTGCCAGCAGCCGGACTAGCGGGAGTATGGATACGCAGTATTTT. It is translated as CASSRTSGSMDTQYF.